This T cell receptor beta chain was found in a study of cytotoxic CD8 clonotypes in ibrutinib-treated CLL (dated by TCRdb to the early 2020s). In terms of the full investigation: In this cohort, around 15 patients were treatment-naive and approximately 10 were relapsed/refractory, while approximately 18 had unmutated IGHV. Partial responses were observed in approximately 24 patients and complete responses in 2; after a median follow-up of around 64 months, remission was maintained in approximately 14 patients and progression was observed in roughly twelve. Samples at response were collected after a median of 12 months of treatment, with a range of about 6 to 36 months. On average, each sample had about 250,000 productive templates and tens of thousands of productive rearrangements. Of the roughly 86 participants in the trial, about 26 had longitudinal samples available. Cryopreserved peripheral blood mononuclear cells were obtained before treatment, at response, and at either sustained remission or disease progression.

The CDR3, from cysteine to phenylalanine, totals 14 residues. The entry retains the CDR3 DNA only, 42 bases that are in frame from base 1. V and J are truncated by 1 base and 6 bases respectively, leaving an intervening sequence of 11 bases. CDR1 and CDR2 are drawn from the germline V gene: SGHAT, FQNNGV. The goal of deep resolution MiSeq sequencing was a depth between 1 in 1 million and 1 in 200,000 T cells, and coverage averaged 10x per clonotype. The immunoSEQ hsTCRB Kit was used to generate TCR beta libraries. The paper's data handling went like this. ImmunoSEQ Data Assistant and ImmunoSEQ Analyzer were used for data analysis, and V, D and J genes were assigned according to IMGT definitions. Clonality was computed as one minus normalized Shannon entropy of productive rearrangement frequencies, ranging from 0 to 1. Only overrepresented clonotypes making up at least 0.05% of the repertoire of each patient were included in the public clonotype analysis. Some 12 age-matched healthy donor repertoires from immuneACCESS served as clonality controls. Sourced from immuneACCESS, this table was stored by TCRdb with only in-frame sequences that have V and J called. A share of the clones is absent; for the studies checked, an unresolved V gene accounts for under half, and the remainder has no known explanation. V, J and clone size derive from that table, while D and trimming were established from the DNA sequence. The sample yields some 290,000 clones; about 80% were counted once. The top ten clones comprise roughly 6.3% of the sample.

As for this clone: Its antigen specificity is not known. Base-call qualities are not available, and no considerably larger clone is one nucleotide away.

About 2 micrograms of genomic DNA were extracted from cryopreserved PBMCs for TCR beta library preparation. High-throughput TCR beta sequencing was performed on longitudinal blood samples from CLL patients receiving ibrutinib monotherapy. The patients were enrolled in a single-center, open-label phase 2 trial of ibrutinib monotherapy. The paper as a whole reports these results and caveats: An increase in clonality was observed at ibrutinib response, with clonality remaining stable during sustained remission and falling back toward baseline at progression. At baseline, clonality was higher than in age-matched healthy donors and showed a strong correlation with circulating CD8+ T-cell counts. Sampling times were not matched between patients in sustained remission and patients whose disease was progressing, and lymph node repertoires were not examined. Public clonotypes were rare and either contracted or stayed stable during treatment, and the rise in clonality at ibrutinib response reflected the expansion of private clonotypes.

The chain joins TRBV11-2 to TRBJ2-3, with the D gene not clear enough to name. The sequence was obtained from a human donor with chronic lymphocytic leukemia. This material consisted of PBMCs, taken before ibrutinib treatment. At the DNA level, the sequence is TGTGCCAGCAGCTTAGCGGCTAGTGGTGATACGCAGTATTTT. This gives the protein CASSLAASGDTQYF.